This T cell receptor (beta chain) derives from a study of CD8 T cells in ankylosing spondylitis. Findings and limits, study-wide: A TCR beta motif made of several highly homologous variants seemed typical of ankylosing spondylitis blood. Disease-associated clones were reportedly significantly overrepresented in matched ankylosing spondylitis synovial fluid.

A single record per CDR3 protein comes from TCRdb applying MiXCR to the 5' RACE reads. Here the sample spans around 130,000 distinct CDR3 sequences, 7% being singletons. This clonotype was seen ten or more times. The antigen remains undetermined. The CDR3 covers 14 residues. CDR1 and CDR2 from the germline V gene are SGHRS and YFSETQ. V lost 4 bases and J lost 6; bases outside the gene matches: 5. Sequenced sample: blood, either unsorted or a sorted T cell fraction (not recorded which). This TCR came from a male donor with ankylosing spondylitis or in good health (not recorded which). V is TRBV5-1 and J is TRBJ2-3; 10 bases are a match to TRBD2. The CDR3 DNA reads as TGCGCCAGCAGCGTTACTAGCGGGGAGGATACGCAGTATTTT. Residues: CASSVTSGEDTQYF.